Included here is one TCR beta chain sequence, with context. Its matching antigen is unknown. These data originate in a study of T cell responses to AZD1222 COVID-19 vaccine. Findings of the study overall: The number of AZD1222 recipients seropositive at baseline was only 6 or 7.

CDR1 SGHTA and CDR2 FQGTGA come from the germline V gene. This CDR3 comprises 14 residues. Between the trimmed V and J ends, which lost 5 bases and 2 bases, there was a span of 12 bases. Second-dose timings of about 4 or about 12 weeks were pooled. Assay used: immunoSEQ multiplex PCR; TCRdb lists only in-frame clones, some missing. This table has 180,000 or so clones, roughly 92% appearing once. The TCR sequence derives from an adult who received the AZD1222 COVID-19 vaccine. The V gene is TRBV7-3, the J gene TRBJ1-2, with D unresolved. Sequences were derived from peripheral blood, sampled 28 days after the second AZD1222 dose. For the CDR3, the DNA is TGTGCCAGCAGCCCCGGGCCCGGGAACTATGGCTACACCTTC. This gives the protein CASSPGPGNYGYTF. The full variable domain, completed using reference TRBV7-3 and TRBJ1-2, is GAGVSQTPSNKVTEKGKYVELRCDPISGHTALYWYRQSLGQGPEFLIYFQGTGAADDSGLPNDRFFAVRPEGSVSTLKIQRTERGDSAVYLCASSPGPGNYGYTFGSGTRLTVV.